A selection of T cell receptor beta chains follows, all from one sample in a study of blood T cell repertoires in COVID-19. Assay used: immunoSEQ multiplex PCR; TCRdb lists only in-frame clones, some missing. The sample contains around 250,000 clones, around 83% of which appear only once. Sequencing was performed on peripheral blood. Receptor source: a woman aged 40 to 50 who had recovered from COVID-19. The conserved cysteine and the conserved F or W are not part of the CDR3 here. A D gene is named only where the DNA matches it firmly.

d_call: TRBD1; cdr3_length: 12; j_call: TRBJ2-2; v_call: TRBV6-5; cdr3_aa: ASRFDRGHGELF
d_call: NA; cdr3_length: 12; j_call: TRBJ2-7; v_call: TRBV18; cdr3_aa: ASSPGGIPYEQY
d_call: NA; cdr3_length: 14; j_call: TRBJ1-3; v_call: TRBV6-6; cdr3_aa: ASTSTGLNSGNTIY
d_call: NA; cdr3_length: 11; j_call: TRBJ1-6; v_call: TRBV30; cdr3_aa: AWGSSYNSPLH
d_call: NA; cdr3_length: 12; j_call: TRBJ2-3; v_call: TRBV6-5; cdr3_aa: ASRARGRTDTQY
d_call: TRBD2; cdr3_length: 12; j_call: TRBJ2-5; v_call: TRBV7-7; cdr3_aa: ASSMQSGVETQY
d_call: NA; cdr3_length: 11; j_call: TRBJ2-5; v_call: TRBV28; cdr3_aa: ASTRPIAETQY
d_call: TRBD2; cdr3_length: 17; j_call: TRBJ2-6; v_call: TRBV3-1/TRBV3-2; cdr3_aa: ASSQETASGILWANVLT
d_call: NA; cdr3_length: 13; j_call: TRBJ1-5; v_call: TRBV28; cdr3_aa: ASIGGGDSNQPQH
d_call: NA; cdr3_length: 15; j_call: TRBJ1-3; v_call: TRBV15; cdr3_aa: ATSRDALALSGNTIY
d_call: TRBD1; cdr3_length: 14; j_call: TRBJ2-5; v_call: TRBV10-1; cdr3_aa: ASSDSTGIGQETQY
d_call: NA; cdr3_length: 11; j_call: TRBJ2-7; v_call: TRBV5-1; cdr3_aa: ASSVGGRYEQY
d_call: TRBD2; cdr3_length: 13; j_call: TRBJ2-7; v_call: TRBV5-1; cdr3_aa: ASSLVGSGAYEQY
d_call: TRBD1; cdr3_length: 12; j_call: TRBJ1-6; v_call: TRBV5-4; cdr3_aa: ASSWDRGNSPLH
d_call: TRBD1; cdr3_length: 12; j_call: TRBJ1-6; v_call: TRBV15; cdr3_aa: ATSKDRGLSPLH
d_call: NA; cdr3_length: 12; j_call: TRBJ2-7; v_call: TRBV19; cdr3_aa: ASSILDSSYEQY
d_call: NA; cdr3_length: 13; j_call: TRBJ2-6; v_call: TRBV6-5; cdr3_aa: ASRKGHSGANVLT
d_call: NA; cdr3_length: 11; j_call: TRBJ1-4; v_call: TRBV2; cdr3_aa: ASSEEGRVALF
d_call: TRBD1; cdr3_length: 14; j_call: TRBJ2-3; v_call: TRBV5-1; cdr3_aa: ASSSLGTGTTDTQY
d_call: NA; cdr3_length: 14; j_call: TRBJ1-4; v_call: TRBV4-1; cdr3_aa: ASSQASLATNEKLF
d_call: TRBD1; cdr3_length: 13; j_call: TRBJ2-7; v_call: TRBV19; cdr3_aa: ASSMSTGAPYEQY
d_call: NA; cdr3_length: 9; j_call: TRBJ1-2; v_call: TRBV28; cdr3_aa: ASGTGYGYT
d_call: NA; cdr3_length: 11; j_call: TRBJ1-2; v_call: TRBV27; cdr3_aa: ASSPLSSRGYT
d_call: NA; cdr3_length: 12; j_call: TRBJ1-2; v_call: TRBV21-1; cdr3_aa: ASSGQGAGDGYT
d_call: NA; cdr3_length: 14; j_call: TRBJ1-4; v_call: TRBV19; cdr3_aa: ASSIPRDTRNEKLF
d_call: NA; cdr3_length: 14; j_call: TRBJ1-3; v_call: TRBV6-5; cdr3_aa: ASSWGHLGPGNTIY
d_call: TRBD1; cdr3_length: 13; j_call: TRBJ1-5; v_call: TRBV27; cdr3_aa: ASRKDRGLGEPQH
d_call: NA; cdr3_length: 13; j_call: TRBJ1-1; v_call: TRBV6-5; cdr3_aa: ASSYSRTTRTEAF
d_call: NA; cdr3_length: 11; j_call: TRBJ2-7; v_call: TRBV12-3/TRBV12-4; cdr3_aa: ASSLGSSYEQY
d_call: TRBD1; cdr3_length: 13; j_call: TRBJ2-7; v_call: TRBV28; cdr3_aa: ASRYAGGSSYEQY
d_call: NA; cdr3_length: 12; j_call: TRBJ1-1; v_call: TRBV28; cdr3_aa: ASSSPRVNTEAF
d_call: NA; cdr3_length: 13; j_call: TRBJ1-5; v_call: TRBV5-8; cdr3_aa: ASSLDKGFNQPQH
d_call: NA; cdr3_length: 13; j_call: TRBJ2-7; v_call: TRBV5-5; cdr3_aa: ASSLEGGLSGEQY
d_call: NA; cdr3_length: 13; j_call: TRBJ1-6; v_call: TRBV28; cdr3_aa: ASSLGGSYNSPLH
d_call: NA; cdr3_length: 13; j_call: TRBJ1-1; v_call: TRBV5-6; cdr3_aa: ASSPAGGLYTEAF
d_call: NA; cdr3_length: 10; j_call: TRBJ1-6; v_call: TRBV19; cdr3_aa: ASRSEGSPLH
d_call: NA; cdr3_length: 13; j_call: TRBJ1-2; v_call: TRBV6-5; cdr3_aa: ASSNTQGVMYGYT
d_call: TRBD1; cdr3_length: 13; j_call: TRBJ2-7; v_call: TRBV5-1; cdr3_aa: ASSLGQGSSYEQY
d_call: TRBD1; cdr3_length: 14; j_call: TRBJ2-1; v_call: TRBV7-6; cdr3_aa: ASIPKGTGAYNEQF
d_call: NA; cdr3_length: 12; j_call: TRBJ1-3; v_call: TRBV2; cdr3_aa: ASKSGLSGNTIY
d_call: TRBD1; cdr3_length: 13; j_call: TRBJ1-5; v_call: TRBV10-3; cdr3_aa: AISDLTGDHQPQH
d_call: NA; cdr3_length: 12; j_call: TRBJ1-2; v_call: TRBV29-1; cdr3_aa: SVPRTDSNYGYT
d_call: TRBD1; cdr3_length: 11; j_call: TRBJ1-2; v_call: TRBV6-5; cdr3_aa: ASSDRENYGYT
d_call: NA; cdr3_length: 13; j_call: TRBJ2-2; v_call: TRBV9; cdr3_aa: ASSVSGGDPGELF
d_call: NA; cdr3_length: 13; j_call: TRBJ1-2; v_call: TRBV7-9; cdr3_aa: ASSFLGQALYGYT
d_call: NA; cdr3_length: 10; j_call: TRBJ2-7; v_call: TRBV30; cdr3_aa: AWSLGRSEQY
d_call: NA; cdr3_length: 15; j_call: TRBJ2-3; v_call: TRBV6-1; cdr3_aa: ASSELNWGSGADTQY
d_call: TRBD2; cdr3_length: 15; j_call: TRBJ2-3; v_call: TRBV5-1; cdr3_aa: ASSPPGGSLKTDTQY
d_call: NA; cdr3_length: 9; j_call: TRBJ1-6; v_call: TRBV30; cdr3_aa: AWSSQSPLH
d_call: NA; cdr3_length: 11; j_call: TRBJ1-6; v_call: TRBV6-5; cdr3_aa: ASSLSGNSPLH
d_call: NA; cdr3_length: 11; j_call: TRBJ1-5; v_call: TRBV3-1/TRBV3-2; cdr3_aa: ASSQGANQPQH
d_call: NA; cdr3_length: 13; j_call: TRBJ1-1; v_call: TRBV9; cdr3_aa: ASSVEGGRGTEAF